The following is a T cell receptor (beta chain) sequence with its context. TCRdb used MiXCR to reprocess the 5' RACE reads, holding one entry per CDR3 protein. Counted here are some 170,000 distinct CDR3 sequences, approximately 9.7% occurring once; the ten biggest clones make up roughly 33%. This CDR3 contains 14 residues. From germline, CDR1 is SQVTM and CDR2 ANQGSEA. V lost 1 base to trimming and J lost 7 bases, with 15 bases between them. This entry is derived from a study of T cells after yellow fever vaccination. The V gene is TRBV29-1, the J gene TRBJ2-3, with D uncertain. This receptor was identified in a man younger than 35 who received the YFV17D yellow fever vaccine. This specimen was CD8+ T cells sorted from PBMCs, taken 45 days after the yellow fever booster vaccination. CDR3 nucleotides: TGCAGCGTTGAAGGTGTATCAGTAGGTAATACGCAGTATTTT. It codes for CSVEGVSVGNTQYF.